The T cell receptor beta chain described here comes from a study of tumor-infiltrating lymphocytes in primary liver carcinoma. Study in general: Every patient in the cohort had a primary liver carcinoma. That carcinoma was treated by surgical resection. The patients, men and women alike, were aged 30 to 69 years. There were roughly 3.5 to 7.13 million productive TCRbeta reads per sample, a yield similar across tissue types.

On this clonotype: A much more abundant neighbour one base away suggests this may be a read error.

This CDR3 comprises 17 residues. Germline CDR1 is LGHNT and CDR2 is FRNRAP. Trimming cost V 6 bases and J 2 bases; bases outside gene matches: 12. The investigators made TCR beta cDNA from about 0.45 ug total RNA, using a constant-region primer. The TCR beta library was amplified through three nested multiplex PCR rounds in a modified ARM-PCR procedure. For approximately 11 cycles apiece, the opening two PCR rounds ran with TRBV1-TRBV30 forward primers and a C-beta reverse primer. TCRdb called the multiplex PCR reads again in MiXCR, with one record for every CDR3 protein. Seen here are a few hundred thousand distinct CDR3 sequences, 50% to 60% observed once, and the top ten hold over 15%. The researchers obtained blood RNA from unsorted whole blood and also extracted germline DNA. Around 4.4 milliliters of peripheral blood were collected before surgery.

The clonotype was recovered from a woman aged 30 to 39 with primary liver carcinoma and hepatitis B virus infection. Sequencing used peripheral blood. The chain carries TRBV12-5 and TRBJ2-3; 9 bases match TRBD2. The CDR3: CASGSPASGAPTDTQYF. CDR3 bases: TGTGCTAGTGGGTCCCCGGCTAGCGGGGCCCCCACAGATACGCAGTATTTT.